This T cell receptor beta chain was documented in a study of spatial heterogeneity in lung cancer. In the study overall: The donors comprised about 74 untreated early-stage non-small cell lung cancer patients.

V was cut by 7 bases and J by 0 bases, with 15 bases left in between. Germline V gene lookup returns CDR1 MDHEN and CDR2 SYDVKM. The length of the CDR3 is 15 residues. TCRdb reanalysed the 5' RACE reads using MiXCR and keeps one entry per CDR3 protein. This table holds roughly 72,000 distinct CDR3 sequences, 7.5% to 10% found once. Stated time point: blood at routine non-recurrence follow-up after resection. This clonotype was detected only a few times. The sequencing here drew on PBMCs, taken at follow-up. This sequence joins TRBV28 and TRBJ1-2, with D tentatively TRBD1 (6 bases). The receptor was derived from a female donor with early-stage non-small cell lung cancer. The CDR3: CASIPGGTSNYGYTF. The DNA for the CDR3 is TGTGCCAGCATCCCCGGGGGCACCTCTAACTATGGCTACACCTTC.